Given below is one T cell receptor (beta chain) in context. Original data processing: Amplifying reference gene primers gave estimates of nucleated cell counts. TCRdb's copy holds only in-frame clones and misses some; the assay was immunoSEQ multiplex PCR. V and J calls plus clone size are reproduced from that table; the DNA served to infer D and trimming. Of a few hundred thousand clones listed, about 91% are singletons. Trimming took off 9 bases at V and 5 bases at J, with 25 bases between the two ends. Per germline, CDR1 LNHNV and CDR2 YYDKDF (reference sequence). The CDR3 length is 17 residues. The sample originates from a study of blood T cell repertoires in COVID-19. Study information: Whether acute or convalescent, the COVID-19 samples came from the United States, Italy and Spain. In each case, the material was cDNA or gDNA derived from T cells, B-cell-depleted T cells, or PBMCs.

The receptor comes from a woman aged 25 to 39 who had recovered from COVID-19. The rearrangement uses TRBV15 and TRBJ2-2; D is possibly TRBD1 (6 bases). The specimen sequenced was peripheral blood. The CDR3 loop reads CATGKNPGAPGTGELFF. CDR3 DNA sequence: TGTGCCACAGGGAAGAACCCAGGGGCGCCGGGAACCGGGGAGCTGTTTTTT.